This T cell receptor beta chain was obtained from a study of cytomegalovirus exposure and HLA in healthy donors. Overall study context: Within an early data release were 80 million to 90 million unique TCRs drawn from HLA-typed donors.

Note on this clone: Its antigen remains unidentified.

Amplification used 60 Vbeta primers and 13 Jbeta primers. This table comes from immunoSEQ multiplex PCR, and its TCRdb copy is limited to in-frame clones, with some not included. The sample holds about 120,000 clones; approximately 80% are singletons and the top ten take about 5.8%. Overall study results and limits: In a later analysis, TCR beta V- and J-gene trimming showed a link to a missense DCLRE1C variant. Most subjects' HLA-A and HLA-B alleles were reportedly predicted from TCR beta sequences.

V gave up 5 bases and J gave up 12 bases; unmatched junction bases: 15. The germline CDR1 and CDR2 sequences are SGHNT and YENEEA. CDR3 length: 15 amino acids. This chain links TRBV11-3 with TRBJ2-3; TRBD2 matches 9 bases. What was sequenced was PBMCs. This TCR came from a man between 18 and 35 years old in good health and CMV-seropositive. In DNA, the CDR3 is TGTGCCAGCAGCATGTCGTCGGAGCGGGGGGCCGAACAGTATTTT. Residues: CASSMSSERGAEQYF.